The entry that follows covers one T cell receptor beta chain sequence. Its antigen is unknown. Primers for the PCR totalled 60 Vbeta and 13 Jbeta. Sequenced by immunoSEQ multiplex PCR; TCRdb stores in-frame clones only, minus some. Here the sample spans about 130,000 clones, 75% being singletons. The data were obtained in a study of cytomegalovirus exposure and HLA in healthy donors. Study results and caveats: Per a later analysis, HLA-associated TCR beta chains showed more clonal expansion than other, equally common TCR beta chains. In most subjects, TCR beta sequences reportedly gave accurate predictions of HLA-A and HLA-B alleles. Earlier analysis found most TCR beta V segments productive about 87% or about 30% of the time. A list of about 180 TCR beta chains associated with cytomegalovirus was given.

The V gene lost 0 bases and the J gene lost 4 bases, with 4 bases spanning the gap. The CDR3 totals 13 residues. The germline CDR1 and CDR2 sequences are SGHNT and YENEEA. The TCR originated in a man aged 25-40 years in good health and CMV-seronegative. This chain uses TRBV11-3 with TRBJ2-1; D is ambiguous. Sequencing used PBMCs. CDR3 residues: CASSLEEYNEQFF. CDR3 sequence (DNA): TGTGCCAGCAGCTTAGAGGAGTACAATGAGCAGTTCTTC. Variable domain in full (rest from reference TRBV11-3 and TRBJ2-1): EAGVVQSPRYKIIEKKQPVAFWCNPISGHNTLYWYLQNLGQGPELLIRYENEEAVDDSQLPKDRFSAERLKGVDSTLKIQPAELGDSAVYLCASSLEEYNEQFFGPGTRLTVL.